This T cell receptor beta chain was identified in a study of cytomegalovirus exposure and HLA in healthy donors. PCR was performed using 60 Vbeta and 13 Jbeta primers. In the study's own analysis: It was a later analysis that counted about 80 million unique TCR beta chains, of which roughly 11 million were shared. The assay was immunoSEQ multiplex PCR, and TCRdb's table has in-frame clones only and misses some. Clonal size and the V and J genes are those of that table, whereas D and trimming came from the DNA. The data show about 110,000 clones, approximately 82% seen once. In regard to this clone: Its antigen is unknown.

Whole-study findings and limits: CMV serostatus stood as the only immune exposure information on hand. Most TCR sequences showed up rarely, but some public TCRs showed up in many donors.

Sample: PBMCs. The source is a man between 40 and 49 years old in good health and CMV-seronegative.

The CDR3 here is CSCRGQGASTAYEQYF. The CDR3 nucleotides are TGCAGTTGCCGCGGACAGGGGGCTTCGACGGCCTACGAGCAGTACTTC. The rearrangement links TRBV29-1 to TRBJ2-7; 11 positions agree with TRBD1. Germline V gene lookup returns CDR1 SQVTM and CDR2 ANQGSEA. CDR3 size: 16 residues.